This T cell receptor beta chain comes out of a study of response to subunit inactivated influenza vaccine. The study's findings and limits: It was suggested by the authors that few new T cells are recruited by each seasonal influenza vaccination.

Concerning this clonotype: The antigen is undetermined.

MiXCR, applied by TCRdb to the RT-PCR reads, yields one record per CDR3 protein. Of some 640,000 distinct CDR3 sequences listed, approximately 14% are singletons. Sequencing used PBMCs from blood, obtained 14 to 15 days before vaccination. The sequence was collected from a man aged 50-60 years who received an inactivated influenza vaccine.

The CDR3 sequence is CASLLGISGSGTGELFF. DNA for the CDR3: TGTGCCAGTCTCCTCGGTATTAGCGGGAGTGGCACCGGGGAGCTGTTTTTT. The chain couples TRBV2 to TRBJ2-2; 9 bases fit TRBD2. J lost 4 bases, V lost 9 bases, and 15 bases had no gene match. The CDR3 length is 17 residues. Germline V CDR1 and CDR2: SNHLY, FYNNEI.